This TCR beta chain emerged from a study of CD8+CD57+ T cells in acquired aplastic anemia. Study-wide results and caveats: Levels of CD8+ Simpson's diversity were not significantly distinct in patients versus controls. There were around 28 CD8+ CDR3 sequences that occurred in both patients and controls.

It was patients with CD8+CD57+ cell expansion by flow cytometry who were chosen for sequencing. No therapy was given to patients before blood sampling. The CDR3 loop spans 14 amino acids. CDR1 and CDR2 from the germline V gene are SGHDT and YYEEEE. V shed 6 bases and J shed 0 bases, with 12 bases lying between them. The study profiled TCR beta VDJ and CDR3 using genomic DNA as template. From the reads, TCRdb called clonotypes with MiXCR, one entry per CDR3 protein. This sample has around 200,000 distinct CDR3 sequences, with about half found just once. This clonotype was seen repeatedly, ten times or more. What it binds is not known.

The gene calls are TRBV5-6 and TRBJ1-2, with a possible D match to TRBD1 (6 bases). This receptor was identified in a human donor with aplastic anemia. Sample: sorted CD4+, CD8+, or CD8+CD57+ T cells (not recorded which) from PBMCs. CDR3 protein: CASTIQGANYGYTF. The DNA of the CDR3 is TGTGCCAGCACCATACAGGGAGCTAACTATGGCTACACCTTC. The full variable domain, rest sourced from reference TRBV5-6 and TRBJ1-2, is DAGVTQSPTHLIKTRGQQVTLRCSPKSGHDTVSWYQQALGQGPQFIFQYYEEEERQRGNFPDRFSGHQFPNYSSELNVNALLLGDSALYLCASTIQGANYGYTFGSGTRLTVV.